Sequencing of this T cell receptor beta chain was carried out in a study of blood T cell repertoires in COVID-19. Study context: Italy, Spain and the United States were the sources of the convalescent and acute COVID-19 samples. PBMCs, B-cell-depleted T cells, or T cells were the source of the cDNA or gDNA that made up the material.

Recruited during active infection, patients (from Seattle) were subsequently followed longitudinally. The CDR3 is 15 amino acids. V shed 5 bases and J 4 bases; nucleotides not matched to a gene: 9. Per the germline V gene, CDR1 is SGHAT and CDR2 is FQDESV (reference sequence). In the original processing: Amplification from reference gene primers served as the basis for estimated nucleated cell counts. Assay: immunoSEQ multiplex PCR; the TCRdb copy retains only in-frame clones and omits some. V and J calls and clone size are those listed in that table; D and trimming were worked out from the DNA. The sample holds around 310,000 clones, nearly 90% seen once.

This sequence originates from a woman in her thirties or forties with COVID-19, enrolled during active disease. Sequencing was done on a sample of peripheral blood. The chain uses TRBV11-1 and TRBJ2-7, with 9 positions matching TRBD1. The CDR3 reads CASSPQDRGGYEQYF. CDR3 in DNA: TGTGCCAGCAGCCCCCAGGACAGGGGAGGGTACGAGCAGTACTTC. Looking up the rest from reference TRBV11-1 and TRBJ2-7 gives the full variable domain: EAEVAQSPRYKITEKSQAVAFWCDPISGHATLYWYRQILGQGPELLVQFQDESVVDDSQLPKDRFSAERLKGVDSTLKIQPAELGDSAMYLCASSPQDRGGYEQYFGPGTRLTVT.